The 12 T cell receptor beta chains reported below all come from one sample, sequenced in a study of beta chain features in type 1 diabetes. Broader study findings: Among patients with Type 1 diabetes, TCRB CDR3s were moderately but significantly shorter in every one of the four CD4+ subsets.

Sequenced material consisted of expressed TCRB transcripts (all of the isolated RNA was reverse transcribed). The table came from immunoSEQ multiplex PCR; TCRdb's copy has only in-frame clones and leaves some out. Found here are some 700,000 clones, around 15% of them singletons; the top ten hold about 0.02%. Their specific antigens are unknown. The sample taken for sequencing was naive CD4+ T cells from blood. These receptor sequences come from a man between 18 and 29 years old with type 1 diabetes.

This clone was found a few times. The rearrangement links TRBV30 to TRBJ1-5, with 7 bases fitting TRBD1. V shed 2 bases and J 6 bases; nucleotides not matched to a gene: 10. The CDR3 extends over 15 amino acids. The germline CDR1 and CDR2 sequences are GTSNPN and SVGIG (reference sequence). CDR3 region: CAWSPGTVGGQPQHF. In nucleotides, the CDR3 is TGTGCCTGGAGTCCTGGGACAGTGGGCGGTCAGCCCCAGCATTTT. Based on the CDR3 plus reference TRBV30 and TRBJ1-5, the full variable domain is SQTIHQWPATLVQPVGSPLSLECTVEGTSNPNLYWYRQAAGRGLQLLFYSVGIGQISSEVPQNLSASRPQDRQFILSSKKLLLSDSGFYLCAWSPGTVGGQPQHFGDGTRLSIL.

This chain connects TRBV4-1 to TRBJ2-5; tentatively, D is TRBD1 (6 bases). CDR1 is MGHRA and CDR2 is YSYEKL in the germline V gene. This CDR3 has 17 residues. The V end lost 1 base, the J end lost 5 bases, and 20 bases lay between the germline ends. In nucleotides, the CDR3 is TGCGCCAGCAGCCAAGCTAAGGGACAACCAACGTTGGAGACCCAGTACTTC. Amino acids: CASSQAKGQPTLETQYF.

The J gene is TRBJ1-5, the V gene TRBV7-9; 10 nucleotides match TRBD1. V shed 5 bases and J 2 bases; nucleotides not matched to a gene: 6. From germline, CDR1 is SEHNR and CDR2 FQNEAQ (reference sequence). CDR3 size: 16 residues. For the CDR3, the DNA is TGTGCCAGCAGCCAGACAGGGGGCGGAGGCAATCAGCCCCAGCATTTT. This gives the protein CASSQTGGGGNQPQHF.

The CDR3 DNA follows: TGTGCCATCAGTGACATACAGGGGAACACCGGGGAGCTGTTTTTT. It specifies CAISDIQGNTGELFF. The chain recombines TRBV10-3 with TRBJ2-2; possibly TRBD1 for D (6 bases). The CDR3 spans 15 residues. Germline V gene sequence: CDR1 ENHRY, CDR2 SYGVKD. Trimming cost V 3 bases and J 1 base, with 9 bases left between them.

Only a few counts were recorded for this clone. The chain combines TRBV29-1 with TRBJ2-1; a weak D match, TRBD2 (6 bases). This CDR3 spans 13 amino acids. V was cut by 4 bases and J by 5 bases, with 12 bases left in between. Germline V gives CDR1 SQVTM, CDR2 ANQGSEA. DNA of the CDR3: TGCAGCGTTGTTGGGGGACTCAACAATGAGCAGTTCTTC. This gives the protein CSVVGGLNNEQFF.

This clone was detected only a few times. The rearrangement joins TRBV4-2 to TRBJ2-2; 9 bases map to TRBD2. J was trimmed by 4 bases and V by 2 bases; bases with no gene match: 11. Germline assignment: CDR1 LGHNA and CDR2 YNFKEQ. This CDR3 is 18 amino acids long. The CDR3 sequence: CASSQQAPGLAVTGELFF. In nucleotides, the CDR3 is TGTGCCAGCAGCCAACAGGCGCCGGGACTAGCAGTCACCGGGGAGCTGTTTTTT.

This clone occurred a few times. In DNA form, the CDR3 reads TGTGCCTTTAGTGAGGGGGTCAGCTCCTACAATGAGCAGTTCTTC. This gives the protein CAFSEGVSSYNEQFF. This rearrangement joins TRBV30 to TRBJ2-1; a possible D gene is TRBD1 (6 bases). V lost 7 bases, J lost 0 bases, and 16 bases lay in between. The germline CDR1 and CDR2 sequences are GTSNPN and SVGIG (reference sequence). CDR3 length: 15 amino acids.

For this clone: The same CDR3 can be traced to other DNA sequences in this sample. The gene calls are TRBV30 and TRBJ1-1; 7 bases align to TRBD1. CDR1 and CDR2 from the germline V gene are GTSNPN and SVGIG (reference sequence). The CDR3 covers 13 residues. V gave up 5 bases and J gave up 2 bases; unmatched junction bases: 5. The CDR3 DNA is TGTGCCTGGTCCAGGGACAGTAACACTGAAGCTTTCTTT. Its translation: CAWSRDSNTEAFF. The full variable domain, completed using reference TRBV30 and TRBJ1-1, is SQTIHQWPATLVQPVGSPLSLECTVEGTSNPNLYWYRQAAGRGLQLLFYSVGIGQISSEVPQNLSASRPQDRQFILSSKKLLLSDSGFYLCAWSRDSNTEAFFGQGTRLTVV.

This clone occurred a few times. A junction boundary mismatches the germline segment, possibly from a read error. The chain carries TRBV2 and TRBJ1-1; a possible D gene is TRBD1 (5 bases). The germline V gene has CDR1 SNHLY and CDR2 FYNNEI. This CDR3 is 11 amino acids long. The CDR3 loop is CASLLGAVKIF. The DNA for the CDR3 is TGTGCCAGTCTGCTTGGGGCGGTAAAGATCTTT.

The chain links TRBV5-6 to TRBJ1-5, with D perhaps TRBD1 (6 bases). Germline V gene sequence: CDR1 SGHDT, CDR2 YYEEEE. The CDR3 loop spans 15 amino acids. The ends were cut back, 1 base at V and 4 bases at J, with 12 bases in the middle. CDR3 sequence: CASSLSGGGNQPQHF. CDR3 coding DNA: TGTGCCAGCAGCTTGAGCGGGGGCGGGAATCAGCCCCAGCATTTT.

The J gene is TRBJ1-2, the V gene TRBV29-1, with D hard to call. Deletions cut 2 bases from V and 4 bases from J, with 14 bases between. Germline CDR1 reads SQVTM; CDR2 reads ANQGSEA. The CDR3 is made up of 14 amino acids. CDR3 amino acids: CSVENPPSGYGYTF. The DNA of the CDR3 is TGCAGCGTTGAAAATCCACCCAGTGGCTATGGCTACACCTTC.

As regards this clone: The same CDR3 is also encoded by other DNA sequences in this sample. This chain links TRBV7-9 with TRBJ1-1, with a possible D match to TRBD1 (6 bases). V was trimmed by 4 bases and J by 0 bases, leaving 9 bases between them. The CDR3 is 14 residues long. Germline V gives CDR1 SEHNR, CDR2 FQNEAQ (reference sequence). CDR3 in DNA: TGTGCCAGCAGCTCCGGACAGATGAACACTGAAGCTTTCTTT. Its translation is CASSSGQMNTEAFF.